This T cell receptor beta chain is from a study of T cell repertoires in cytomegalovirus infection. About the study: HLA-C-restricted CMV epitopes, recently identified, and well-studied HLA-B-restricted ones were used by the study. An indication of both CMV infection and matching HLA type came from public TCR beta signatures.

The study, taken as a whole, reports: Cumulative public TCR beta family frequency identified carriers of CMV plus the relevant HLA.

V gave up 1 base and J gave up 7 bases, with 10 bases separating them. The germline V gene encodes CDR1 SEHNR and CDR2 FQNEAQ (reference sequence). The CDR3 runs 13 residues. As to this clonotype: Its antigen is still unknown.

TCRdb reprocessed the reads with MiXCR, giving one entry per CDR3 protein. Of approximately 730,000 distinct CDR3 sequences listed, about 29% are singletons. The rearrangement uses TRBV7-9 and TRBJ1-1; D not resolved. The origin of this receptor is a human donor in good health (CMV status not recorded). Some clones in this sample may be carry-over from other donors' samples. The specimen was cultured CD8+ T cells from PBMCs, collected from culture after CMV antigen stimulation. The CDR3 protein is CASSLVQTVEAFF. DNA of the CDR3: TGTGCCAGCAGCTTAGTACAGACGGTTGAAGCTTTCTTT.